This T cell receptor (beta chain) originates from a study of regulatory T cells in long-lasting Graves disease. Time point described: persistent/refractory GD, antithyroid drugs over 5 years with positive TRAb. PBMC RNA was the source of the TCR library. This clonotype occurred many times. The CDR3 is 15 amino acids. CDR1 and CDR2 (germline): MDHEN, SYDVKM. V was shortened by 5 bases and J by 2 bases, with 15 bases between the two germline ends. Relying on iRepertoire HTBI primers and Arm-PCR of CDR3 regions, the team built TCR beta libraries. Using its own MiXCR run on the multiplex PCR reads, TCRdb lists one record per CDR3 protein. Among about 430,000 distinct CDR3 sequences listed, around 23% were seen once.

This specimen consisted of peripheral blood mononuclear cells (PBMCs), obtained when the disease was refractory, from a patient treated with antithyroid drugs. The chain recombines TRBV28 with TRBJ2-5, with D possibly TRBD2 on 5 matching bases. The clonotype was recovered from a female donor with Graves disease. This CDR3 is CASSLRLNPQETQYF. DNA of the CDR3: TGTGCCAGCAGTCTCAGACTAAACCCACAAGAGACCCAGTACTTC.